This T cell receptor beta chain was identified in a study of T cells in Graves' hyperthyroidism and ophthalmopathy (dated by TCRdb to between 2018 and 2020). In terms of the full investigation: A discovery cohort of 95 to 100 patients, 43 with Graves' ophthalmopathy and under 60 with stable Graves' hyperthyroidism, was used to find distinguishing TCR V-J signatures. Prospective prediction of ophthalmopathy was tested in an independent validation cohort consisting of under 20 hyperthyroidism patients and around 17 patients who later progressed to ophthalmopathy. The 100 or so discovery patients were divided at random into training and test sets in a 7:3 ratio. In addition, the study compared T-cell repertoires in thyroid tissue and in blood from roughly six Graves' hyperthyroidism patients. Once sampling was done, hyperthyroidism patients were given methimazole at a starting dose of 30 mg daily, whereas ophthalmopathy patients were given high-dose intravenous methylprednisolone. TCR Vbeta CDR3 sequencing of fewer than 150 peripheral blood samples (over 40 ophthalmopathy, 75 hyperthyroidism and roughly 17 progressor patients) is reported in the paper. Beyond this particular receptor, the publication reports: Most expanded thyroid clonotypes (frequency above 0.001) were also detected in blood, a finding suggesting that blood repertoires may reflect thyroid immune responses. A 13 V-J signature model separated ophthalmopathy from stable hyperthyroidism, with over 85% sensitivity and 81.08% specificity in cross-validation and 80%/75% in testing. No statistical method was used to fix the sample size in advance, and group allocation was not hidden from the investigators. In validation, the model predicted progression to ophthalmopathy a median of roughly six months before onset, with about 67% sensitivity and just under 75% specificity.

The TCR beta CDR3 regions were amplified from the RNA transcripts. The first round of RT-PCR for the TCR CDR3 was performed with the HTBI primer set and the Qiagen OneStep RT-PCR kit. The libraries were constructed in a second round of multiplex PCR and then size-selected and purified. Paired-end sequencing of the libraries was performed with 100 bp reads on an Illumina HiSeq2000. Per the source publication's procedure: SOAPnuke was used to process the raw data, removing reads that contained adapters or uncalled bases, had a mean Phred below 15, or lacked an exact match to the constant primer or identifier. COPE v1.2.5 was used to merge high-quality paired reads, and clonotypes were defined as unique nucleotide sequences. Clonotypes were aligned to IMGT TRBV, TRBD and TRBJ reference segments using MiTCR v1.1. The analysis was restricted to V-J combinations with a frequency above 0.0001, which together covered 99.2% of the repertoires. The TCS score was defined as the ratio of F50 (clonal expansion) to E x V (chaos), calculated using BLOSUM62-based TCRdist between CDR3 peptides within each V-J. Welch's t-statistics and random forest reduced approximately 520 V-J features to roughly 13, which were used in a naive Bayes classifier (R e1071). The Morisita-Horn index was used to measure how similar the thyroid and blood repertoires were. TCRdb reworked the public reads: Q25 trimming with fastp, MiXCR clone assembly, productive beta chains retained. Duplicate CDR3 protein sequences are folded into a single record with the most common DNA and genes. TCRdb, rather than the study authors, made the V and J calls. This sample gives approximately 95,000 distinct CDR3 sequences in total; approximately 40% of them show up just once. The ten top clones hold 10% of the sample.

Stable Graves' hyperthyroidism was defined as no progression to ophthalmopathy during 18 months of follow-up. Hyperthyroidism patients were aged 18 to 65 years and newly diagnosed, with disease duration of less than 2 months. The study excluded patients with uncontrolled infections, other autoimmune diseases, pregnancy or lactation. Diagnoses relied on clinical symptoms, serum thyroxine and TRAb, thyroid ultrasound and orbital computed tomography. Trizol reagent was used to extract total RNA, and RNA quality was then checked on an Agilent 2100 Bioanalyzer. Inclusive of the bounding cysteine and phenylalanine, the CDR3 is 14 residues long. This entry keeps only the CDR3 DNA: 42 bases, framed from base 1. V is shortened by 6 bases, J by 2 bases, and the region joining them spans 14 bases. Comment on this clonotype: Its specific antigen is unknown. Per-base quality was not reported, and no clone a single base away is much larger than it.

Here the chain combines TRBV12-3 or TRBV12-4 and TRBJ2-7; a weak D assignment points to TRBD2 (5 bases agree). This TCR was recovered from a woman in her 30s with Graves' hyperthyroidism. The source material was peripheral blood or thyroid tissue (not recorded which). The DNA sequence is TGTGCCAGCAGCTTGGAGGCAGATACCTACGAGCAGTACTTC. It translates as CASSLEADTYEQYF.